This T cell receptor (beta chain) was obtained from a study of CD8+ T cells in alopecia areata. Looking at the study overall: Tofacitinib was taken orally by treated patients, and the dose was 5 to 10 mg twice daily.

Trimming took 8 bases from V and 2 from J, leaving 7 bases between them. Germline V gene lookup returns CDR1 SEHNR and CDR2 FQNEAQ (reference sequence). The CDR3 consists of 12 residues. Described treatment: oral pan-JAK inhibitor, 5-10 mg twice daily. It was cDNA, reverse transcribed from extracted RNA, that served as the sequencing template. Clones were read by immunoSEQ multiplex PCR, and TCRdb kept only the in-frame ones, dropping some. The table has about 110,000 clones, less than 75% seen once. This specimen consisted of CD8+ T cells sorted from blood, obtained at week 24, from a patient treated with tofacitinib. The genes are TRBV7-9 and TRBJ1-5; D perhaps matches TRBD1 (5 bases). This clonotype originated in a human donor with alopecia areata. The CDR3 DNA is TGTGCCAGCCGGGACGGCAATCAGCCCCAGCATTTT. Its translation is CASRDGNQPQHF.